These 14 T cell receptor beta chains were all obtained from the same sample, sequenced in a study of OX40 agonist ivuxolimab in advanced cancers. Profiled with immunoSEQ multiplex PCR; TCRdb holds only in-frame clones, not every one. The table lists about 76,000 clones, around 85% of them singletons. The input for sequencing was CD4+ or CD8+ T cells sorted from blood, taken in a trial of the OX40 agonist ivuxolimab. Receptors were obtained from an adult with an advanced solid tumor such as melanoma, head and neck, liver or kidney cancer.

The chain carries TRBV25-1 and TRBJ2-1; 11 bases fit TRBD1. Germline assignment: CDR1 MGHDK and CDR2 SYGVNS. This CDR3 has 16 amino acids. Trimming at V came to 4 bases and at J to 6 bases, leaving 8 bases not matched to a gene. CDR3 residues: CASSVTPGTGGNEQFF. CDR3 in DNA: TGTGCCAGCAGTGTAACACCCGGGACAGGGGGCAATGAGCAGTTCTTC.

CDR3 region: CASSSGGTGGTGTEAFF. The CDR3 DNA is TGCGCCAGCAGCTCCGGCGGGACAGGGGGCACGGGCACTGAAGCTTTCTTT. This chain links TRBV5-1 with TRBJ1-1; 12 bases match TRBD1. With 3 bases clipped from V and 4 bases from J, the junction kept 10 bases outside the gene matches. CDR1 is SGHRS and CDR2 is YFSETQ in the germline V gene. The CDR3 consists of 17 residues.

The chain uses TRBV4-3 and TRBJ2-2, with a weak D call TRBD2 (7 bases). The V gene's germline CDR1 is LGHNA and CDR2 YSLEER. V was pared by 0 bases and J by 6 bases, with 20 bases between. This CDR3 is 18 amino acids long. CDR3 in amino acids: CASSQEVGGLVRAGELFF. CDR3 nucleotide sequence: TGCGCCAGCAGCCAAGAAGTGGGGGGGCTAGTCAGGGCCGGGGAGCTGTTTTTT.

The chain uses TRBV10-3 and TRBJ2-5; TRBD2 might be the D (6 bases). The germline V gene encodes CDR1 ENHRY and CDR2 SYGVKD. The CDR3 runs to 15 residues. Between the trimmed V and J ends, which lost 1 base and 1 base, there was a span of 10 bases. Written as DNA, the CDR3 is TGTGCCATCAGTGAGTTACCTAGCGTCCAAGAGACCCAGTACTTC. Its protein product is CAISELPSVQETQYF.

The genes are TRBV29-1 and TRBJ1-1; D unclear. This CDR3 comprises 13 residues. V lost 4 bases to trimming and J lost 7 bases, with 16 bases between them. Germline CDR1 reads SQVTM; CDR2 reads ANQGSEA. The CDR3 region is CSVVLPEYSEAFF. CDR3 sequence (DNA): TGCAGCGTTGTGCTTCCAGAGTACAGTGAAGCTTTCTTT.

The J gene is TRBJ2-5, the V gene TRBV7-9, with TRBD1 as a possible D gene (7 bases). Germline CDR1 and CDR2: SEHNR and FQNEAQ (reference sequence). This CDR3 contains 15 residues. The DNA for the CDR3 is TGTGCAACCAGCAGGGGGAGTTGGGGAGGAGAGACCCAGTACTTC. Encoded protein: CATSRGSWGGETQYF.

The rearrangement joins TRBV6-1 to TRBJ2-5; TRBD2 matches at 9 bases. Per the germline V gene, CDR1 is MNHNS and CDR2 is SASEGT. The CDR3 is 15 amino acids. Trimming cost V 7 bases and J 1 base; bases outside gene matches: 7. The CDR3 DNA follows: TGTGCCAGCACCACAAGCGGGGGGCCCCAAGAGACCCAGTACTTC. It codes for CASTTSGGPQETQYF.

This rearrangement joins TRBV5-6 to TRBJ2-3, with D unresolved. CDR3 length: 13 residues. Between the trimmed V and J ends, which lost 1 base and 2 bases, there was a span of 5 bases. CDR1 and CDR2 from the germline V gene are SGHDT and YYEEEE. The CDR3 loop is CASSLWNTDTQYF. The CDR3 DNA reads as TGTGCCAGCAGCTTGTGGAACACAGATACGCAGTATTTT.

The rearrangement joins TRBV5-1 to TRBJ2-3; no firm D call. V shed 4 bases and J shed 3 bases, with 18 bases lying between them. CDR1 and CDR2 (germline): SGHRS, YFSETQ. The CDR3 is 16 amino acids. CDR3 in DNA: TGCGCCAGCAGCCCCCACGCTAGGCAAAGAACAGATACGCAGTATTTT. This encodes CASSPHARQRTDTQYF.

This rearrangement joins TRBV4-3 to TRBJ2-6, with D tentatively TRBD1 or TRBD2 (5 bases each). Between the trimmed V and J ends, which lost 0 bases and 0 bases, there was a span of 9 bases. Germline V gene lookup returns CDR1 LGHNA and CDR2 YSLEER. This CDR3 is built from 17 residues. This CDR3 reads CASSQDEGSSGANVLTF. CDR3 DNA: TGCGCCAGCAGCCAAGATGAGGGGAGCTCTGGGGCCAACGTCCTGACTTTC.

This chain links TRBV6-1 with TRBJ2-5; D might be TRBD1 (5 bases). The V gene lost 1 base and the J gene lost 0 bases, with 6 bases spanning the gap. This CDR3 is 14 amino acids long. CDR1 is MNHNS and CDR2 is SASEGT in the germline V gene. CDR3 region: CASSEGQYQETQYF. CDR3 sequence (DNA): TGTGCCAGCAGTGAAGGACAGTACCAAGAGACCCAGTACTTC.

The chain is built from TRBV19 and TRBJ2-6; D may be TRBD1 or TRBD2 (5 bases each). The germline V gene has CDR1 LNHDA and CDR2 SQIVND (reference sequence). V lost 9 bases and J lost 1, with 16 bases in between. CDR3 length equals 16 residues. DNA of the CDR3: TGTGCCAGCAAGGACGGATGGGGGTCTGGGGCCAACGTCCTGACTTTC. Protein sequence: CASKDGWGSGANVLTF.

CDR3 amino acids: CASRLPGGVNTEAFF. The DNA for the CDR3 is TGTGCCAGCAGGCTCCCCGGCGGGGTGAACACTGAAGCTTTCTTT. The gene calls are TRBV7-8 and TRBJ1-1; D is unresolved. Germline CDR1 is SGHVS and CDR2 is FQNEAQ. This CDR3 contains 15 residues. Trimming removed 6 bases at V and 0 bases at J, with 14 bases between.

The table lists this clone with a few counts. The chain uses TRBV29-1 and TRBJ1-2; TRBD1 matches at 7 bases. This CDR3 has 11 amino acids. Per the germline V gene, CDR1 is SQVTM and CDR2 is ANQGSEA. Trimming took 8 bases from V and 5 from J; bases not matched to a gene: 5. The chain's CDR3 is CSSWDRYGYTF. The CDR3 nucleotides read TGCAGCTCTTGGGACAGATATGGCTACACCTTC.